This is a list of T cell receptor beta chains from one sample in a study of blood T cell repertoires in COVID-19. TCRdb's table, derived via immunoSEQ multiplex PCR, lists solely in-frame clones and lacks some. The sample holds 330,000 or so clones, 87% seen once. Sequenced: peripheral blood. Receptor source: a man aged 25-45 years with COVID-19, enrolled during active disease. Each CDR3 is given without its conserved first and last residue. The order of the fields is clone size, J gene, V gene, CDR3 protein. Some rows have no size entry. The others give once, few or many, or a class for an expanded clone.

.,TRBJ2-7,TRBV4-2,ASSQSGLATYEQY
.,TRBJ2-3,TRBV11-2,ASSSSSDTQY
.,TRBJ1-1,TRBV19,ASSPPPGYTEAF
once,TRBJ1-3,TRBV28,ASSSWTVGNTIY
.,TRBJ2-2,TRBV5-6,ASSWGTGDQYGELF
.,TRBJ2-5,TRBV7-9,ASSLFSPEETQY
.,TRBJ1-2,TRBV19,ASSLDRGYGYT
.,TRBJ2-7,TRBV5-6,ASSLLGPLDDEQY
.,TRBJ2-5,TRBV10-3,AIKGQVPLY
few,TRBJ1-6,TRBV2,ASSEGTGGSYNSPLH
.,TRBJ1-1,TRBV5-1,ASSFGEEGAEAF
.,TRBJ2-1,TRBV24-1,ATSNPINEQF
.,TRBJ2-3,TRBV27,ASSLRGGRADTQY
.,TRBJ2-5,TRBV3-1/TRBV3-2,ASSPGTGLETQY
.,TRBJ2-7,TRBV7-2,ASSLTSIPSWLAVYEQY
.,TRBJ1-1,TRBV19,ASYGGTGGKGMNTEAF
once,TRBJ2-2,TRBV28,ASSLFRLAGSGELF
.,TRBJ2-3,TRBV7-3,ASSLSPTSGDTQY
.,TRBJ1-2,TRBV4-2,ASSQDQKGREAFFLRYT
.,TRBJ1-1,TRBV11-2,ASSLASGGVTEAF
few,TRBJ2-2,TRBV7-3,ASSLGDRNTGELF
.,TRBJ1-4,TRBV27,ASPGQGACTANEKLF
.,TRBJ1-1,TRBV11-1,ASSLTHFDSSTEAF
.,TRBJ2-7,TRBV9,ASSVGGRNYEQY
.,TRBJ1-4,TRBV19,ASSLGEIDNEKLF
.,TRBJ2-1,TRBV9,ASSGRGTDNEQF
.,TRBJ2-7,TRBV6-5,ATRNGGTGSYEQY
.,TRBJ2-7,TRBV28,ASSLGASGYSYEQY
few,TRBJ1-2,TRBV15,ATSRPGSVYGYT
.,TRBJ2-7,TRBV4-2,ASSRGGLYEQY
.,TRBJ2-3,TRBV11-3,ASSSGTSGSDTQY
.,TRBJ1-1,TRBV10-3,AISGRGTGWNTEAF
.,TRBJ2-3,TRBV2,ASRSGTFTDTQY
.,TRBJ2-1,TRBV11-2,ASSKSGGTHNEQF
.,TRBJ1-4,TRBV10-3,AISESPGGTNEKLF
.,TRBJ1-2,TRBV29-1,SVVSANYGYT
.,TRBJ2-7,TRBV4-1,ASSQAERQGSYEQY
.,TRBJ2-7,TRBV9,ASSVRSSGTRLYEQY
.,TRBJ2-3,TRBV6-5,ASRVSGRVNTQY
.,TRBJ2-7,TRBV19,ASSIRHDYEQY
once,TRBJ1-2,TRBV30,AWSVRYSLYGYT
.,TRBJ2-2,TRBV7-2,ASSLGRGTGELF
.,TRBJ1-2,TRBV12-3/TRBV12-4,ASSLGNYGYT
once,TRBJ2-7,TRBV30,AWSVRDRGAYEQY
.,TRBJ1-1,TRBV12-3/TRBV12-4,ASTPVAGGEAF
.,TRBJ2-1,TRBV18,ASFRGHSYNEQF
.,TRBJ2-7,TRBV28,ASGPAASGTYEQY
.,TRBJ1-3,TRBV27,ASSPGRTLGNTIY
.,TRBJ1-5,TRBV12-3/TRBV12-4,ASSPGQGQPQH
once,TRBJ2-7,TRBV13,ASSPEGSGLSYEQY
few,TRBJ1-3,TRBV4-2,ASSQDTPDRGGNTIY
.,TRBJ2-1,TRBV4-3,ASSQLTGKPGNEQF
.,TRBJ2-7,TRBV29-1,SASGQGSEQY
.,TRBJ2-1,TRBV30,AWSLNKRVLAGNEQF
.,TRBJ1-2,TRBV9,ASSAQRDRPSYGYT
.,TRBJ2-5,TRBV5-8,ASSLGQDKTQY
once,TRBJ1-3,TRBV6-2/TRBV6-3,ASSRDRGDLHSGNTIY
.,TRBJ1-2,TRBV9,ASSVVGSPEYGYT
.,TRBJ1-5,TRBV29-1,SVAGTENQPQH